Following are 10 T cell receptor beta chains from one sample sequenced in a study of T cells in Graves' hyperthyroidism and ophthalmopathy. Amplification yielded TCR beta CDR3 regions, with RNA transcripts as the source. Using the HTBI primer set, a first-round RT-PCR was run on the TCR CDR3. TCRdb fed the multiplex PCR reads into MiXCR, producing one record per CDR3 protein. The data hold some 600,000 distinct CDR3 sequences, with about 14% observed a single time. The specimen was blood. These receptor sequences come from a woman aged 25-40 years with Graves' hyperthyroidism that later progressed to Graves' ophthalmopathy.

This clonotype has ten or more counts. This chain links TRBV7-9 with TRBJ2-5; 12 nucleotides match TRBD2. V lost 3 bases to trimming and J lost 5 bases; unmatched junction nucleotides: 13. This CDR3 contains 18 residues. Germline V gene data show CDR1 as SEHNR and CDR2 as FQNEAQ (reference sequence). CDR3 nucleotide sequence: TGTGCCAGCAGCTTCCCTAGCGGGAGGGACATGGCGAAGGAGACCCAGTACTTC. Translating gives CASSFPSGRDMAKETQYF.

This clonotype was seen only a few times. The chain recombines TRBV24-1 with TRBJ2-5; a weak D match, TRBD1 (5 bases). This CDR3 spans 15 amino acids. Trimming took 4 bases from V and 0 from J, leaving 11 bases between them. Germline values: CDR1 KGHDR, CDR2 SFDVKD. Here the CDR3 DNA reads TGTGCCACCAGTGAGGGCGGACAAAACCAAGAGACCCAGTACTTC. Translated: CATSEGGQNQETQYF.

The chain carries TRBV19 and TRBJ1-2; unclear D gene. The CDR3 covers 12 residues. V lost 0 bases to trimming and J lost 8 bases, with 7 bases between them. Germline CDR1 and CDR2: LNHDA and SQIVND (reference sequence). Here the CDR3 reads CASSIDSPGYTF. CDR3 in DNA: TGTGCCAGTAGTATAGATTCTCCCGGCTACACCTTC. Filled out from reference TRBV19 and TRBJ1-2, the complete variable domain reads DGGITQSPKYLFRKEGQNVTLSCEQNLNHDAMYWYRQDPGQGLRLIYYSQIVNDFQKGDIAEGYSVSREKKESFPLTVTSAQKNPTAFYLCASSIDSPGYTFGSGTRLTVV.

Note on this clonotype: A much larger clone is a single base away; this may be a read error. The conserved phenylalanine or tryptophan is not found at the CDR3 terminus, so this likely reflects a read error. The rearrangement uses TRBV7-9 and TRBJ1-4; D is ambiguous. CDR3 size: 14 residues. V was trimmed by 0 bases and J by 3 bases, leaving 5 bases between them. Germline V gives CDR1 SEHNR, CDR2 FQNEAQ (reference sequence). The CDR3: CASSLAGPNEKLFL. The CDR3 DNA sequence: TGTGCCAGCAGCTTAGCCGGGCCTAATGAAAAACTGTTTCTT.

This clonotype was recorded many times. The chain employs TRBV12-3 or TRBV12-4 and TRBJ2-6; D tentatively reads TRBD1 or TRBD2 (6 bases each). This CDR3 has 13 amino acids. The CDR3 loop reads CAAHGGWANVLTF. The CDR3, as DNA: TGTGCTGCCCACGGGGGCTGGGCCAACGTCCTGACTTTC.

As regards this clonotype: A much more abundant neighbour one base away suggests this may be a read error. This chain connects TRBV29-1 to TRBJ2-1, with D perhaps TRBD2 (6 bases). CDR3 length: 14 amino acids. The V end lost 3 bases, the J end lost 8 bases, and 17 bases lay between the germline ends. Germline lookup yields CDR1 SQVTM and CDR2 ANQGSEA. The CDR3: CSVDRDLLYDEQFF. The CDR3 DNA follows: TGCAGCGTTGACCGGGACTTACTTTACGATGAGCAGTTCTTC.

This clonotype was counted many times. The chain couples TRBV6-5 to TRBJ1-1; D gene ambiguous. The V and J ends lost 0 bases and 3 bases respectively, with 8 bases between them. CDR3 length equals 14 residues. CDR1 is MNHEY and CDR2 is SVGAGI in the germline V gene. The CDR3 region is CASSYSREDTEAFF. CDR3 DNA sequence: TGTGCCAGCAGTTACTCGAGGGAGGACACTGAAGCTTTCTTT.

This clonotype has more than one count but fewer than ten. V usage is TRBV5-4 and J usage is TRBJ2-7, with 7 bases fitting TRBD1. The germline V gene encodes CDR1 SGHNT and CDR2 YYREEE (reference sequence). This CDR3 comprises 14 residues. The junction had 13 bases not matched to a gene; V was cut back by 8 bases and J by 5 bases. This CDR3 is CASSSDRVGHEQYF. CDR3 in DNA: TGTGCCAGTAGTTCCGACAGGGTTGGCCACGAGCAGTACTTC.

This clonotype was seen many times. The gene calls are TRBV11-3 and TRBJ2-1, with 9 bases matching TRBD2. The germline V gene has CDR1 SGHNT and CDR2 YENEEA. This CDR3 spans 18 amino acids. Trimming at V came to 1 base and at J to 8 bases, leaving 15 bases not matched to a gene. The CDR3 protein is CASSLVGLLAGFNDEQFF. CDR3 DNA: TGTGCCAGCAGCTTAGTTGGCCTTCTAGCGGGATTTAACGATGAGCAGTTCTTC. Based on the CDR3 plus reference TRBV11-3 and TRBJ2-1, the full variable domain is EAGVVQSPRYKIIEKKQPVAFWCNPISGHNTLYWYLQNLGQGPELLIRYENEEAVDDSQLPKDRFSAERLKGVDSTLKIQPAELGDSAVYLCASSLVGLLAGFNDEQFFGPGTRLTVL.

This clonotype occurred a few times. In DNA, the CDR3 is TGTGCCAGCAGCCCGACTCTAGCGGACAATGAGCAGTTCTTC. Translated, it gives CASSPTLADNEQFF. The chain has TRBV9 and TRBJ2-1; TRBD2 matches 7 bases. V gave up 4 bases and J gave up 5 bases; unmatched junction bases: 6. The CDR3 extends over 14 amino acids. Germline CDR1 SGDLS, CDR2 YYNGEE.